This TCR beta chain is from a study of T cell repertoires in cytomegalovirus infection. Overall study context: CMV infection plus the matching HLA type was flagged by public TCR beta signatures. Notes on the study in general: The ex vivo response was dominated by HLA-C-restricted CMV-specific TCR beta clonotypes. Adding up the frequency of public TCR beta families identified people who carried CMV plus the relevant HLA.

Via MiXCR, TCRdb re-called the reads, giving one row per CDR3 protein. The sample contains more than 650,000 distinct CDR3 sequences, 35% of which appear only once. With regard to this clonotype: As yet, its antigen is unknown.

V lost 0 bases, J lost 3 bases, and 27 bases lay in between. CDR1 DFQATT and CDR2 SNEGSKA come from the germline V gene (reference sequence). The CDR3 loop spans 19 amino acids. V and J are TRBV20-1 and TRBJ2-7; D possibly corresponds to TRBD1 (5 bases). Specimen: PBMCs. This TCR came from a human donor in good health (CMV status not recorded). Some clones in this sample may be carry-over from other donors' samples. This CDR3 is CSARDLRLIGSNRHYEQYF. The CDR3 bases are TGCAGTGCTAGAGATCTCCGGCTAATAGGGTCGAACAGGCACTACGAGCAGTACTTC.